These 28 T cell receptor beta chains came from one sample sequenced in a study of T cell clonotyping in hematopoietic cell transplantation. Clones were read by immunoSEQ multiplex PCR, and TCRdb kept only the in-frame ones, dropping some. There are approximately 70,000 clones in the sample; roughly 94% occur only once, and 1.6% lies in the top ten. Specimen: peripheral blood mononuclear cells. Receptor source: a man between 45 and 60 years old in good health. Some clones in this sample may be carry-over from other donors' samples.

This chain links TRBV6-5 with TRBJ1-2; D remains ambiguous. V was pared by 6 bases and J by 4 bases, with 12 bases between. Germline V gene lookup returns CDR1 MNHEY and CDR2 SVGAGI. There are 13 residues in the CDR3. CDR3 coding DNA: TGTGCCAGCAGAGAAGAGGACGGCTATGGCTACACCTTC. It translates to CASREEDGYGYTF.

This rearrangement joins TRBV20-1 to TRBJ1-1; the D is unclear. The CDR3 is 11 residues long. From germline, CDR1 is DFQATT and CDR2 SNEGSKA (reference sequence). Trimming pared 3 bases from V and 8 bases from J, leaving 10 bases between. Here the CDR3 reads CSASRTLEAFF. The DNA of the CDR3 is TGCAGTGCTAGTCGAACCCTAGAAGCTTTCTTT.

The chain couples TRBV19 to TRBJ1-5; D not resolved. The germline V and J ends were trimmed by 7 bases and 2 bases, with 9 bases remaining between them. This CDR3 spans 13 amino acids. The germline V gene encodes CDR1 LNHDA and CDR2 SQIVND (reference sequence). The CDR3 DNA reads as TGTGCCAGTAAATGGCGGGGCAATCAGCCCCAGCATTTT. Translated, it gives CASKWRGNQPQHF.

In its sample, this clone was seen once. The J gene is TRBJ2-7, the V gene TRBV25-1; a weak D match, TRBD1 (6 bases). Trimming removed 5 bases from V and 5 bases from J, with 19 bases in between. Looked up from germline, CDR1 is MGHDK and CDR2 is SYGVNS. CDR3 length equals 15 residues. The CDR3 sequence is CASSPQTGVRNEQYF. CDR3 bases: TGTGCCAGCAGTCCTCAGACAGGAGTTCGGAACGAGCAGTACTTC.

This clone showed up just once. This chain connects TRBV19 to TRBJ1-2; 7 bases map to TRBD1. This CDR3 is 14 amino acids long. Looked up from germline, CDR1 is LNHDA and CDR2 is SQIVND (reference sequence). V lost 0 bases, J lost 7 bases, and 5 bases stayed unmatched. The CDR3 DNA is TGTGCCAGTAGTATAGACGACAGGGTGCGTGGCTACACCTTC. Its translation is CASSIDDRVRGYTF.

J is TRBJ2-3 and V is TRBV7-9; 9 positions agree with TRBD2. After removal of 4 bases from V and 6 bases from J, the junction contained 8 bases not matched to a gene. The CDR3 contains 15 residues. In germline, CDR1 is SEHNR, CDR2 FQNEAQ (reference sequence). In nucleotides, the CDR3 is TGTGCCAGCAGCTCGACTAGCGGTCCGATGGATACGCAGTATTTT. As protein: CASSSTSGPMDTQYF.

The chain recombines TRBV11-2 with TRBJ2-1; 10 bases match TRBD2. Trimming at V came to 5 bases and at J to 4 bases, leaving 5 bases not matched to a gene. Germline V gene sequence: CDR1 SGHAT, CDR2 FQNNGV. The CDR3 covers 15 residues. CDR3 nucleotides: TGTGCCAGCAGCCGGCTAGCGGGGGTTTACAATGAGCAGTTCTTC. Residues: CASSRLAGVYNEQFF.

In nucleotides, the CDR3 is TGTGCCAGCAGTGACCGACAGGGGCATCAGCCCCAGCATTTT. Protein sequence: CASSDRQGHQPQHF. The chain is built from TRBV6-5 and TRBJ1-5; 8 nucleotides agree with TRBD1. This CDR3 has 14 amino acids. Germline assignment: CDR1 MNHEY and CDR2 SVGAGI. V lost 5 bases and J lost 5; bases outside the gene matches: 5.

This rearrangement joins TRBV10-3 to TRBJ2-1, with D possibly matching TRBD1 (6 bases). The CDR3 length is 15 residues. Per the germline V gene, CDR1 is ENHRY and CDR2 is SYGVKD. Trimming removed 4 bases from V and 7 bases from J, with 17 bases in between. In DNA form, the CDR3 reads TGTGCCATCAGTGCCGCCCAGGGGTCTGGGAATGAGCAGTTCTTC. Translating it yields CAISAAQGSGNEQFF.

Concerning this clone itself: The sample carries other DNA sequences with the same CDR3. J is TRBJ2-3 and V is TRBV7-3; D not certain. The CDR3 spans 13 residues. The V gene's germline CDR1 is SGHTA and CDR2 FQGTGA. The ends were cut back, 6 bases at V and 1 base at J, with 8 bases in the middle. CDR3 DNA: TGTGCCAGCAGTCGTGGGGGCACAGATACGCAGTATTTT. Protein: CASSRGGTDTQYF.

This chain connects TRBV7-2 to TRBJ2-4; D gene unclear. The V gene lost 2 bases and the J gene lost 1 base, with 12 bases spanning the gap. The CDR3 is made up of 16 amino acids. Germline loops: CDR1 SGHTA, CDR2 FQGNSA. This CDR3 reads CASSLTGVGAKNIQYF. CDR3 coding DNA: TGTGCCAGCAGCTTAACGGGTGTTGGGGCCAAAAACATTCAGTACTTC.

The chain links TRBV6-5 to TRBJ2-7; unclear D gene. The CDR3 is 16 residues long. Germline V lookup: CDR1 MNHEY, CDR2 SVGAGI. Between the trimmed V and J ends, which lost 4 bases and 0 bases, there was a span of 16 bases. The CDR3 spells CASSSPRDESSYEQYF. Written as DNA, the CDR3 is TGTGCCAGCAGTTCCCCCCGAGACGAGAGCTCCTACGAGCAGTACTTC.

This chain joins TRBV28 and TRBJ1-2; no reliable D call. The germline V gene encodes CDR1 MDHEN and CDR2 SYDVKM. The CDR3 is made up of 16 amino acids. V was clipped by 5 bases and J by 2 bases, with 18 bases between them. CDR3 region: CASSILPGTTNYGYTF. CDR3 coding DNA: TGTGCCAGCAGTATCCTCCCGGGCACCACAAACTATGGCTACACCTTC.

This chain links TRBV19 with TRBJ1-1; D gene ambiguous. The CDR3 has 14 residues. Germline V lookup: CDR1 LNHDA, CDR2 SQIVND (reference sequence). The ends were cut back, 3 bases at V and 1 base at J, with 9 bases in the middle. CDR3 amino acids: CASSISTTNTEAFF. CDR3 in DNA: TGTGCCAGTAGTATCAGTACTACGAACACTGAAGCTTTCTTT.

This chain links TRBV7-8 with TRBJ1-2, with 9 nucleotides matching TRBD1. With 0 bases clipped from V and 4 bases from J, the junction kept 6 bases outside the gene matches. The CDR3 spans 16 residues. Germline loops: CDR1 SGHVS, CDR2 FQNEAQ. The CDR3 region is CASSLAGDREGYGYTF. The CDR3 DNA reads as TGTGCCAGCAGCTTAGCGGGGGACAGGGAGGGCTATGGCTACACCTTC.

This chain uses TRBV7-2 with TRBJ2-7, with D perhaps given as TRBD1 or TRBD2 (5 bases each). V was cut by 7 bases and J by 4 bases, with 14 bases left in between. This CDR3 is built from 13 residues. The germline V gene has CDR1 SGHTA and CDR2 FQGNSA. The CDR3 coding sequence is TGTGCCAGCACAGAGGGGCAGCAGTACGAGCAGTACTTC. Residues: CASTEGQQYEQYF.

The V call is TRBV5-1, the J call TRBJ1-1; D is unclear. Germline CDR1 and CDR2: SGHRS and YFSETQ. CDR3 length equals 14 residues. Between the trimmed V and J ends, which lost 0 bases and 2 bases, there was a span of 8 bases. The CDR3 bases are TGCGCCAGCAGCTTGGAAGGGCCCAACACTGAAGCTTTCTTT. It yields the protein CASSLEGPNTEAFF. Full variable domain (rest looked up from reference TRBV5-1 and TRBJ1-1): KAGVTQTPRYLIKTRGQQVTLSCSPISGHRSVSWYQQTPGQGLQFLFEYFSETQRNKGNFPGRFSGRQFSNSRSEMNVSTLELGDSALYLCASSLEGPNTEAFFGQGTRLTVV.

V and J are TRBV2 and TRBJ2-2, with D possibly matching TRBD1 (6 bases). V was shortened by 4 bases and J by 0 bases, with 12 bases between the two germline ends. The CDR3 loop spans 16 amino acids. Germline V CDR1 and CDR2: SNHLY, FYNNEI. CDR3 sequence: CASSAQGLPNTGELFF. The CDR3 DNA sequence: TGTGCCAGCAGTGCCCAGGGGCTACCGAACACCGGGGAGCTGTTTTTT.

This clone appeared a few times. This chain connects TRBV14 to TRBJ2-5; the D is unclear. Germline values: CDR1 SGHDN, CDR2 FVKESK. Between the trimmed V and J ends, which lost 4 bases and 1 base, there was a span of 7 bases. The CDR3 contains 13 residues. The CDR3 bases are TGTGCCAGCAGCCTGGCCCCCCAAGAGACCCAGTACTTC. Protein: CASSLAPQETQYF. The full variable domain, rest sourced from reference TRBV14 and TRBJ2-5, is EAGVTQFPSHSVIEKGQTVTLRCDPISGHDNLYWYRRVMGKEIKFLLHFVKESKQDESGMPNNRFLAERTGGTYSTLKVQPAELEDSGVYFCASSLAPQETQYFGPGTRLLVL.

This chain uses TRBV5-4 with TRBJ1-6; D remains unclear. V gave up 0 bases and J gave up 7 bases, with 8 bases separating them. The length of the CDR3 is 14 residues. CDR1 SGHNT and CDR2 YYREEE come from the germline V gene (reference sequence). Written as DNA, the CDR3 is TGTGCCAGCAGCTTGGAGTTACAGAATTCACCCCTCCACTTT. Translation: CASSLELQNSPLHF.

This clone was observed once. The chain uses TRBV5-1 and TRBJ2-7, with a weak D call TRBD1 (5 bases). V gave up 0 bases and J gave up 5 bases, with 12 bases separating them. CDR3 length: 14 residues. CDR1 SGHRS and CDR2 YFSETQ come from the germline V gene. CDR3 nucleotide sequence: TGCGCCAGCAGCTTGGGTCCAGGGATCCACGAGCAGTACTTC. It yields the protein CASSLGPGIHEQYF. The full variable domain, its missing parts supplied by reference TRBV5-1 and TRBJ2-7, is KAGVTQTPRYLIKTRGQQVTLSCSPISGHRSVSWYQQTPGQGLQFLFEYFSETQRNKGNFPGRFSGRQFSNSRSEMNVSTLELGDSALYLCASSLGPGIHEQYFGPGTRLTVT.

The chain couples TRBV2 to TRBJ2-7; the D gene is possibly TRBD1 (6 bases). V was cut by 8 bases and J by 2 bases, with 10 bases left in between. CDR3 length: 12 amino acids. Germline values: CDR1 SNHLY, CDR2 FYNNEI. Here the CDR3 DNA reads TGTGCCAGCGGGGGCGGACCCTACGAGCAGTACTTC. Translated: CASGGGPYEQYF. The complete variable domain, with remaining parts taken from reference TRBV2 and TRBJ2-7, reads EPEVTQTPSHQVTQMGQEVILRCVPISNHLYFYWYRQILGQKVEFLVSFYNNEISEKSEIFDDQFSVERPDGSNFTLKIRSTKLEDSAMYFCASGGGPYEQYFGPGTRLTVT.

The rearrangement joins TRBV9 to TRBJ2-7; D uncertain. The CDR3 covers 14 residues. Trimming took off 0 bases at V and 0 bases at J, with 7 bases between the two ends. The germline gives CDR1 SGDLS, CDR2 YYNGEE. CDR3 in DNA: TGTGCCAGCAGCGTAGGGGTGTCCTCCTACGAGCAGTACTTC. Protein sequence: CASSVGVSSYEQYF.

The V and J genes are TRBV29-1 and TRBJ2-7, with D perhaps TRBD1 (6 bases). The germline V gene encodes CDR1 SQVTM and CDR2 ANQGSEA. The CDR3 is 13 residues long. Trimming removed 5 bases from V and 4 bases from J, with 15 bases in between. CDR3 nucleotide sequence: TGCAGCGTTTACACAGGGTTCGGGTACGAGCAGTACTTC. Translation: CSVYTGFGYEQYF.

The chain employs TRBV4-3 and TRBJ1-1, with D unresolved. Germline V CDR1 and CDR2: LGHNA, YSLEER. The CDR3 has 14 residues. The V gene lost 0 bases and the J gene lost 4 bases, with 9 bases spanning the gap. The CDR3 sequence is CASSQDVHSTEAFF. For the CDR3, the DNA is TGCGCCAGCAGCCAAGATGTCCACAGCACTGAAGCTTTCTTT.

The rearrangement uses TRBV19 and TRBJ2-5; perhaps TRBD1 as D (6 bases). The ends were cut back, 3 bases at V and 2 bases at J, with 16 bases in the middle. Germline CDR1 and CDR2: LNHDA and SQIVND (reference sequence). This CDR3 has 16 amino acids. The CDR3 coding sequence is TGTGCCAGTAGTATTGAATTGAGCGGACAGCAAGAGACCCAGTACTTC. Translation gives CASSIELSGQQETQYF.

The chain recombines TRBV28 with TRBJ1-5; D not certain. CDR1 is MDHEN and CDR2 is SYDVKM in the germline V gene. The CDR3 covers 17 residues. V lost 8 bases, J lost 3 bases, and 23 bases lay in between. The CDR3 DNA reads TGTGCCAGCCAGCACCCTGGGTTGCCACCCTACAATCAGCCCCAGCATTTT. Its protein product is CASQHPGLPPYNQPQHF.

This clone was found once. This chain joins TRBV9 and TRBJ2-7; weak D call: TRBD1 (5 bases). This CDR3 is 16 amino acids long. Germline CDR1 and CDR2: SGDLS and YYNGEE. V was shortened by 0 bases and J by 3 bases, with 16 bases between the two germline ends. The CDR3 protein is CASSVEVGASGYEQYF. CDR3 DNA: TGTGCCAGCAGCGTAGAGGTAGGGGCATCAGGCTACGAGCAGTACTTC.